This T cell receptor (beta chain) was found in a study of T-cell reconstitution after alpha-beta-depleted transplantation in children. This sample's TCRbeta library carried unique molecular identifier barcodes. A single record per CDR3 protein comes from TCRdb applying MiXCR to the PCR reads. Of fewer than 700,000 distinct CDR3 sequences listed, roughly 13% are singletons. CDR3 length: 16 residues. The germline V and J ends were trimmed by 2 bases and 4 bases, with 18 bases remaining between them. Germline-derived CDR1 and CDR2 are SGHRS and YFSETQ. This clonotype was picked up many times. This sample comprised PBMCs, mostly from graft donor cells, obtained 360 days after TCRalphabeta/CD19-depleted stem cell transplant. The source is a male patient younger than 18 who had a stem cell transplant for acute myeloid leukemia, so the T cells may come from the graft donor. This chain joins TRBV5-1 and TRBJ2-5, with TRBD2 as a possible D gene (6 bases). The CDR3 coding sequence is TGCGCCAGCAGCTTTATAGGGTCGGGGGTCCCAGAGACCCAGTACTTC. This codes for CASSFIGSGVPETQYF. Full variable domain (outside the CDR3, taken from reference TRBV5-1 and TRBJ2-5): KAGVTQTPRYLIKTRGQQVTLSCSPISGHRSVSWYQQTPGQGLQFLFEYFSETQRNKGNFPGRFSGRQFSNSRSEMNVSTLELGDSALYLCASSFIGSGVPETQYFGPGTRLLVL.